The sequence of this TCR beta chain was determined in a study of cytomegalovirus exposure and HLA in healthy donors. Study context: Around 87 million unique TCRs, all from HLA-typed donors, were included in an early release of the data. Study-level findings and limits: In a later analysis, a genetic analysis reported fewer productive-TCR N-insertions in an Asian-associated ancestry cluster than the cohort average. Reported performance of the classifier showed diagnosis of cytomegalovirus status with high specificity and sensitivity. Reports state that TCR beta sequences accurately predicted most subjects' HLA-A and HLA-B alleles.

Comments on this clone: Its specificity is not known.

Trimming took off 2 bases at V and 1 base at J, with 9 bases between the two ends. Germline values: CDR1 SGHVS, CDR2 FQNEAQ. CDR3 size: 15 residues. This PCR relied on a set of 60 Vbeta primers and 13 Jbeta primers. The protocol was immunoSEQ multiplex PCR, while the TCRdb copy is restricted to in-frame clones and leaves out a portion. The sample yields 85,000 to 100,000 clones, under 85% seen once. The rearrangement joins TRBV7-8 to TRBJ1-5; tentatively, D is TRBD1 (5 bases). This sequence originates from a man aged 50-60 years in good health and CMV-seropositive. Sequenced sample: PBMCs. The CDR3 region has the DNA TGTGCCAGCAGCTTACCGACAGAAAGCAATCAGCCCCAGCATTTT. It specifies CASSLPTESNQPQHF.